Included here is one T cell receptor (beta chain) sequence, with context. Its target is not known. TCRdb independently ran MiXCR on the reads; one entry per CDR3 protein. The top ten clones hold around 11% of a sample with around 330,000 distinct CDR3 sequences, 17% of them seen once. This specimen belongs to a study of T cell repertoires in cytomegalovirus infection. Study information: Carrying CMV and the relevant HLA type showed in public TCR beta signatures. Study-level findings and limits: The cumulative frequency of public TCR beta families distinguished individuals who carried CMV together with the relevant HLA.

Germline CDR1 and CDR2: MDHEN and SYDVKM. The V gene lost 3 bases and the J gene lost 4 bases, with 13 bases spanning the gap. This CDR3 is 16 amino acids long. The clonotype originates from a human donor in good health (CMV status not recorded). Some clones in this sample may be carry-over from other donors' samples. Sequencing input: PBMCs. V is TRBV28 and J is TRBJ2-6; D call uncertain. The DNA of the CDR3 is TGTGCCAGCAGTTTTATTTCGGGCACAGGGGCCAACGTCCTGACTTTC. It translates to CASSFISGTGANVLTF. Full variable domain (rest looked up from reference TRBV28 and TRBJ2-6): DVKVTQSSRYLVKRTGEKVFLECVQDMDHENMFWYRQDPGLGLRLIYFSYDVKMKEKGDIPEGYSVSREKKERFSLILESASTNQTSMYLCASSFISGTGANVLTFGAGSRLTVL.